The 4 T cell receptor beta chains in this list originate from one sample, sequenced in a study of CD8 T cells in ankylosing spondylitis. Notes on the study in general: Among TCR beta sequences, a motif of several highly homologous variants appeared characteristic of ankylosing spondylitis blood.

TCRdb fed the 5' RACE reads into MiXCR, producing one record per CDR3 protein. The table lists about 500,000 distinct CDR3 sequences, more than 9.5% of them singletons. Antigen specificity for these receptors is unknown. Sequencing was carried out using blood, either unsorted or a sorted T cell fraction (not recorded which). Receptors originate from a male donor with ankylosing spondylitis.

This clonotype was observed a few times. This chain joins TRBV3-1 and TRBJ2-1, with 9 bases fitting TRBD1. CDR1 is LGHDT and CDR2 is YNNKEL in the germline V gene (reference sequence). V shed 3 bases, J shed 12 bases, and the junction held 3 bases outside the gene matches. CDR3 length equals 12 residues. The chain's CDR3 is CASSQTGGGQFF. CDR3 DNA: TGTGCCAGCAGCCAGACAGGGGGAGGGCAGTTCTTC.

The V and J genes are TRBV12-3 or TRBV12-4 and TRBJ1-3; the D gene is possibly TRBD1 (6 bases). The length of the CDR3 is 16 residues. Trimming removed 3 bases at V and 4 bases at J, with 16 bases between. CDR3 residues: CASSFPNRAAGNTIYF. Here the CDR3 DNA reads TGTGCCAGCAGTTTCCCCAACAGGGCCGCCGGAAACACCATATATTTT.

This clonotype was observed many times. The CDR3 DNA reads as TGTGCCAGCAGTTTCCTGACTAGCGGAACCGGGGAGCTGTTTTTT. The encoded protein is CASSFLTSGTGELFF. V and J are TRBV12-3 or TRBV12-4 and TRBJ2-2; the match to TRBD2 covers 9 bases. The V gene end was trimmed by 3 bases and the J gene end by 5 bases; junction bases not matched to a gene: 4. The CDR3 extends over 15 amino acids.

This clonotype was found many times. The genes are TRBV12-3 or TRBV12-4 and TRBJ1-2; D is ambiguous. CDR3 length: 11 amino acids. V dropped 5 bases and J dropped 3 bases, with 4 bases sitting between them. CDR3 nucleotide sequence: TGTGCCAGCAGTGCCTACTATGGCTACACCTTC. It is translated as CASSAYYGYTF.